This is a list of T cell receptor beta chains from one sample in a study of OX40 agonist ivuxolimab in advanced cancers. Repertoires were generated with immunoSEQ multiplex PCR, while TCRdb's copy carries only in-frame clones and drops some. This sample carries 80,000 to 100,000 clones, approximately 94% of them seen once, and the ten largest clones take around 2.5%. Sequences were derived from CD4+ or CD8+ T cells sorted from blood, sampled in a trial of the OX40 agonist ivuxolimab. These receptors originate from an adult with an advanced solid tumor such as melanoma, head and neck, liver or kidney cancer. Each CDR3 is given with its conserved first and last residue. The D gene is left open where the match is weak.

D: -; V: TRBV5-4; J: TRBJ2-1; DNA: TGTGCCAGCAGCCAGGACTTAGACCCTGGCTACAATGAGCAGTTCTTC; CDR3: CASSQDLDPGYNEQFF
D: -; V: TRBV4-1; J: TRBJ1-2; DNA: TGCGCCAGCAGCCAAGAAAGGATAAATCGGTATGGCTACACCTTC; CDR3: CASSQERINRYGYTF
D: -; V: TRBV5-6; J: TRBJ1-1; DNA: TGTGCCAGCAGCTTGGCGGGAAGCGTAAGAGCTTTCTTT; CDR3: CASSLAGSVRAFF
D: TRBD1; V: TRBV30; J: TRBJ1-6; DNA: TGTGCCTGGAGTCACAATCCGGGACAGGGCTATTCACCCCTCCACTTT; CDR3: CAWSHNPGQGYSPLHF
D: -; V: TRBV14; J: TRBJ2-1; DNA: TGTGCCAGCAGCCAAGGGGTAGGGGCGTTCAATGAGCAGTTCTTC; CDR3: CASSQGVGAFNEQFF
D: -; V: TRBV5-6; J: TRBJ2-1; DNA: TGTGCCAGCAACACGGGACGATCGTACAATGAGCAGTTCTTC; CDR3: CASNTGRSYNEQFF
D: -; V: TRBV5-4; J: TRBJ1-2; DNA: TGTGCCAGCCCCGCGGATGGGGGCTATGGCTACACCTTC; CDR3: CASPADGGYGYTF
D: TRBD2; V: TRBV27; J: TRBJ2-7; DNA: TGTGCCAGCAGTGGAGTAGCGGGGTTCTACGAGCAGTACTTC; CDR3: CASSGVAGFYEQYF
D: -; V: TRBV9; J: TRBJ2-3; DNA: TGTGCCAGCAGCGCCAGCAGTCATGGGGCAGATACGCAGTATTTT; CDR3: CASSASSHGADTQYF
D: -; V: TRBV29-1; J: TRBJ2-2; DNA: TGCAGCGTTGTTTTCTTGGACACCGGGGAGCTGTTTTTT; CDR3: CSVVFLDTGELFF
D: -; V: TRBV6-6; J: TRBJ2-2; DNA: TGTGCCAGCAGTTTCACCGGGGAGCTGTTTTTT; CDR3: CASSFTGELFF
D: -; V: TRBV5-1; J: TRBJ2-1; DNA: TGCGCCAGCAGCTTGGGTCACAAAAGCTCCTACAATGAGCAGTTCTTC; CDR3: CASSLGHKSSYNEQFF
D: -; V: TRBV11-2; J: TRBJ2-3; DNA: TGTGCCAGCAGAAACCGTCCGGATACGCAGTATTTT; CDR3: CASRNRPDTQYF
D: -; V: TRBV18; J: TRBJ2-1; DNA: TGTGCCGTCTTACGGGGGAGCTCCTACAATGAGCAGTTCTTC; CDR3: CAVLRGSSYNEQFF
D: -; V: TRBV9; J: TRBJ2-7; DNA: TGTGCCAGCGGTCTAGGGACAAATTACAACGAGCAGTACTTC; CDR3: CASGLGTNYNEQYF
D: -; V: TRBV10-3; J: TRBJ1-5; DNA: TGTGCCATCAGAGAAACAGGGTCAGGCCAGCCCCAGCATTTT; CDR3: CAIRETGSGQPQHF
D: TRBD1; V: TRBV27; J: TRBJ1-6; DNA: TGTGCCAGCAGTCCGCGCGGGACAGGGGGCTCATCCTATAATTCACCCCTCCACTTT; CDR3: CASSPRGTGGSSYNSPLHF
D: TRBD2; V: TRBV5-8; J: TRBJ2-3; DNA: TGTGCCAGCAGCCCTGGAACTAGCGGGGGAGGGACAGATACGCAGTATTTT; CDR3: CASSPGTSGGGTDTQYF
D: -; V: TRBV20-1; J: TRBJ2-1; DNA: TGCAGTGCTAAACAGGGCTATGAGCAGTTCTTC; CDR3: CSAKQGYEQFF
D: -; V: TRBV27; J: TRBJ2-7; DNA: TGTGCCAGCAGTTTATCTAAGCGCTCCTACGAGCAGTACTTC; CDR3: CASSLSKRSYEQYF